This T cell receptor beta chain was recovered during a study of ipilimumab plus nivolumab after autologous stem cell transplantation. Study summary: A median of about 8 nivolumab and roughly 5 ipilimumab doses were given. DLBCL patients had primary refractory or relapsed disease.

The CDR3 is 17 residues long. V lost 3 bases, J lost 5 bases, and 19 bases lay in between. CDR1 is MNHEY and CDR2 is SMNVEV in the germline V gene (reference sequence). The table came from immunoSEQ multiplex PCR; TCRdb's copy has only in-frame clones and leaves some out. The sample lists around 84,000 clones, 83% occurring once. Only one count was recorded for this clone. Starting 14 to 28 days after autologous transplant, ipilimumab 1 mg/kg was given. Dosing: nivolumab 3 mg/kg IV, weeks 1, 4, 7, 10, then every two weeks to week 26. This chain connects TRBV27 to TRBJ1-4, with D perhaps TRBD1 (6 bases). This specimen consisted of PBMCs, obtained in a trial of ipilimumab plus nivolumab as post-transplant consolidation. This receptor was obtained from a male donor with diffuse large B-cell lymphoma. The CDR3 region has the DNA TGTGCCAGCAGTTTGGGCAGGGGTGGGTCTTTGAATGAAAAACTGTTTTTT. It encodes CASSLGRGGSLNEKLFF.